This entry features one T cell receptor (beta chain) sequence. Germline V gives CDR1 MDHEN, CDR2 SYDVKM. Trimming left V 3 bases short and J 8 bases short, with 16 bases between. The CDR3 spans 14 residues. The entry originates in a study of blood T cell repertoires in COVID-19. As for the study in general: Italy, Spain and the United States were the sources of the convalescent and acute COVID-19 samples.

Authors' methods: From reference gene primer amplification, estimates of nucleated cell counts were derived. Only in-frame clones appear in the TCRdb table, and some are missing; sequencing was by immunoSEQ multiplex PCR. That table gives V, J and clone size, and the DNA gave D and trimming. The data show under 250,000 clones, more than 75% seen once. The specimen sequenced was peripheral blood. The V call is TRBV28, the J call TRBJ1-2; D is possibly TRBD1 (5 bases). The clonotype originates from a woman of 80 years or more with COVID-19, enrolled during active disease. For the CDR3, the DNA is TGTGCCAGCAGTTTTCCGGGGGGTAGGTCGGGCTACACCTTC. Its protein product is CASSFPGGRSGYTF.